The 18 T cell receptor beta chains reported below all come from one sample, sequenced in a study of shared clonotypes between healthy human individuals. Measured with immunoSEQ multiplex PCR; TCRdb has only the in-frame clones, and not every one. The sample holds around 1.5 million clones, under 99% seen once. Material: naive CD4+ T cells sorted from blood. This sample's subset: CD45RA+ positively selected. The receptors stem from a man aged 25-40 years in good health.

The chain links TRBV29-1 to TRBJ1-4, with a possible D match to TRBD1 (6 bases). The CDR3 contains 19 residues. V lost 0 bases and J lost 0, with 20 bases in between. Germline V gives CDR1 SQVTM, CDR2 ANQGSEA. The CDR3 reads CSVEDRVGAGAPTNEKLFF. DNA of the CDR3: TGCAGCGTTGAAGATCGGGTTGGGGCAGGGGCCCCAACTAATGAAAAACTGTTTTTT.

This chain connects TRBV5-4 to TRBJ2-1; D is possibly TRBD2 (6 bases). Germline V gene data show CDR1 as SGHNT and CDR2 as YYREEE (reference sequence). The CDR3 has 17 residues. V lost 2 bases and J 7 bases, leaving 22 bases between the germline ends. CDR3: CASSLGGNVKSPNEQFF. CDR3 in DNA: TGTGCCAGCAGCTTAGGAGGGAACGTGAAATCGCCTAATGAGCAGTTCTTC.

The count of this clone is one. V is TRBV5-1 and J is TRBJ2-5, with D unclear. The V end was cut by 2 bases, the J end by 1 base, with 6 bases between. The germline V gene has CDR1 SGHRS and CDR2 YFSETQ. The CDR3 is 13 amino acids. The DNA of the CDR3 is TGCGCCAGCAGCTTTTTATTCCAAGAGACCCAGTACTTC. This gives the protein CASSFLFQETQYF.

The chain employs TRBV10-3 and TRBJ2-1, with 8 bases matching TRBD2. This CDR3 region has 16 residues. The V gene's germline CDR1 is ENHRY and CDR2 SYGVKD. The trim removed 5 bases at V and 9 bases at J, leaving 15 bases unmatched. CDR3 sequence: CAISISGTRGGGEQFF. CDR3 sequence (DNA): TGTGCCATCAGTATATCCGGGACTAGGGGAGGGGGTGAGCAGTTCTTC.

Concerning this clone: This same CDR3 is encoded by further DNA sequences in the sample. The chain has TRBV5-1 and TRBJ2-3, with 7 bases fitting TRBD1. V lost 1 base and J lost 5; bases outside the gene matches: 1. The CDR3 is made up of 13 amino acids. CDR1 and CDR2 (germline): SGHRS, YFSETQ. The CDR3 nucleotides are TGCGCCAGCAGCTTGAACAGGGGAGATACGCAGTATTTT. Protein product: CASSLNRGDTQYF.

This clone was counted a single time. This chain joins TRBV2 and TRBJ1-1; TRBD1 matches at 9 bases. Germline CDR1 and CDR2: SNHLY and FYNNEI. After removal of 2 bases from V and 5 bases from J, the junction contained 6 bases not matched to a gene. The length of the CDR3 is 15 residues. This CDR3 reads CASSESDRGVTEAFF. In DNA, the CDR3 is TGTGCCAGCAGTGAATCGGACAGGGGAGTTACTGAAGCTTTCTTT. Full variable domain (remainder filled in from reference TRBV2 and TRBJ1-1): EPEVTQTPSHQVTQMGQEVILRCVPISNHLYFYWYRQILGQKVEFLVSFYNNEISEKSEIFDDQFSVERPDGSNFTLKIRSTKLEDSAMYFCASSESDRGVTEAFFGQGTRLTVV.

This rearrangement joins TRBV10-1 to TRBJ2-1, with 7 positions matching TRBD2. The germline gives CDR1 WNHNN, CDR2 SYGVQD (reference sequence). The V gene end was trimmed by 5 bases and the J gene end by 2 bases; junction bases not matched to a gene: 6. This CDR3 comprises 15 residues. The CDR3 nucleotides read TGCGCCAGCAGTAAGGCTAGCGGTGCCTACAATGAGCAGTTCTTC. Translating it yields CASSKASGAYNEQFF.

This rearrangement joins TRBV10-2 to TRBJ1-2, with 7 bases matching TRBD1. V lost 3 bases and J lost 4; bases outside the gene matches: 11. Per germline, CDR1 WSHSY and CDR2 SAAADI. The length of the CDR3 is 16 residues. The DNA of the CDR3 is TGCGCCAGCAGTGAATCTAACAGGGGCTGGGGCTATGGCTACACCTTC. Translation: CASSESNRGWGYGYTF.

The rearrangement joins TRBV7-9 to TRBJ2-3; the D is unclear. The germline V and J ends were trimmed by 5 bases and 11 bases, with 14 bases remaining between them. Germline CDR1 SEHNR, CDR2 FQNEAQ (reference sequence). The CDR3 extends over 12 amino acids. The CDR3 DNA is TGTGCCAGCAGCGCCCTCTACGCCCAGCAGTATTTT. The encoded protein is CASSALYAQQYF.

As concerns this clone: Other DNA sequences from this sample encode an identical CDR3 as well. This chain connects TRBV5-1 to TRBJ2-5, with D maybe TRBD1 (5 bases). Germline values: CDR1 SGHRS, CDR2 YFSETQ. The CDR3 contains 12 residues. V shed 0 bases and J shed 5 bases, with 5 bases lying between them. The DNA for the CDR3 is TGCGCCAGCAGCTTGGACAGGGAGACCCAGTACTTC. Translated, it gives CASSLDRETQYF.

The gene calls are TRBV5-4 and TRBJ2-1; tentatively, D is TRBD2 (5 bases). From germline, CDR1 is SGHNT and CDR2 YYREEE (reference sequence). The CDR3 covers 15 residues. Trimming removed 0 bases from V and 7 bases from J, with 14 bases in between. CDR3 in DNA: TGTGCCAGCAGCTTGGCGAGCGGTCCATGGAATGAGCAGTTCTTC. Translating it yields CASSLASGPWNEQFF.

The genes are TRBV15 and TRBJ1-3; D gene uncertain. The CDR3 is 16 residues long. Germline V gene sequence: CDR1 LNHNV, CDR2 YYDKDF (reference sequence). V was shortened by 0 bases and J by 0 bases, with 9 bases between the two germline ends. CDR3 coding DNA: TGTGCCACCAGCAGAGATATCACGCGCTCTGGAAACACCATATATTTT. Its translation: CATSRDITRSGNTIYF.

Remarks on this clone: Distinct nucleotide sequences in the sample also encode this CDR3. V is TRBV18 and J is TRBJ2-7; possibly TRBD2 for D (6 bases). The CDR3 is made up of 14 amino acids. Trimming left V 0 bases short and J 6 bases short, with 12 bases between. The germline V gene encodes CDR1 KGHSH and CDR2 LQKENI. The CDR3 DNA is TGTGCCAGCTCACCACCGGGACTCGGTCTCGAGCAGTACTTC. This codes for CASSPPGLGLEQYF.

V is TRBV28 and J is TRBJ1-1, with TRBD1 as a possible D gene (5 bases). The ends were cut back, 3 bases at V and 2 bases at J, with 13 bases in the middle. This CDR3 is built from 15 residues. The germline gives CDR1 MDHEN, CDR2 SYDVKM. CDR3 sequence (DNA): TGTGCCAGCAGTTTCTTCGGGACGGTAAACACTGAAGCTTTCTTT. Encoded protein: CASSFFGTVNTEAFF.

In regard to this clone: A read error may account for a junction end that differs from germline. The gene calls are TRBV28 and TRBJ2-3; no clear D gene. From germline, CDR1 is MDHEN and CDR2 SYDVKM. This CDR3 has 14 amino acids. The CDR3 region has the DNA TGTGCCAGCACTTTAAGGGCGTGGACAGATACGCAGTATTTT. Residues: CASTLRAWTDTQYF. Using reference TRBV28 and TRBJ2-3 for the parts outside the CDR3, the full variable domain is DVKVTQSSRYLVKRTGEKVFLECVQDMDHENMFWYRQDPGLGLRLIYFSYDVKMKEKGDIPEGYSVSREKKERFSLILESASTNQTSMYLCASTLRAWTDTQYFGPGTRLTVL.

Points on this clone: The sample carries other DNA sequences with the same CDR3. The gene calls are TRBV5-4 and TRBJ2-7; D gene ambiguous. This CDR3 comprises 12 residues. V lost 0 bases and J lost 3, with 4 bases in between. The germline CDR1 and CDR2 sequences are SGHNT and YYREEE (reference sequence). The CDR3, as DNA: TGTGCCAGCAGCTTGGTAGGCTACGAGCAGTACTTC. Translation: CASSLVGYEQYF.

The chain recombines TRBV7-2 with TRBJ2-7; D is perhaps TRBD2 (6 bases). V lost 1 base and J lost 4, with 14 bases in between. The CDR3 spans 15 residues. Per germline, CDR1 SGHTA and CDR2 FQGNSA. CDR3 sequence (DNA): TGTGCCAGCAGCTTAGGGCGGGCGGGGATATACGAGCAGTACTTC. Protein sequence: CASSLGRAGIYEQYF.

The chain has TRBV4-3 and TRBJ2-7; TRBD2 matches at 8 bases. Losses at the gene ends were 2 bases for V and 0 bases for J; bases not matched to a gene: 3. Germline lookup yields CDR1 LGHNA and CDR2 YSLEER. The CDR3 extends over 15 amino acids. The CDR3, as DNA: TGCGCCAGCAGCCAAACCGGGACTAGCTCCTACGAGCAGTACTTC. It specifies CASSQTGTSSYEQYF.